This entry concerns a single T cell receptor beta chain. As yet, its antigen is unknown. The data originate from a study of OX40 agonist ivuxolimab in advanced cancers. Regarding the study as a whole: Expansion of clones was among the lowest in partial responders at 0.1-3.0 mg/kg. CD8+ T cells were the subset that, on average, had more expanded clones than CD4+. In a subset of nonresponders, normalized T-cell clonal expansion was also low. Dosing at 0.1 to 3.0 mg/kg was accompanied by clonal expansion of CD4+ and CD8+ blood T cells by week 6.

Using immunoSEQ multiplex PCR, the repertoire was profiled, and TCRdb retains in-frame clones only, with some absent. The data hold some 74,000 clones, with about 84% observed a single time. Germline V gene lookup returns CDR1 SEHNR and CDR2 FQNEAQ (reference sequence). V lost 1 base and J lost 6, with 11 bases in between. This CDR3 has 14 amino acids. The material sequenced was CD4+ or CD8+ T cells sorted from blood, taken in a trial of the OX40 agonist ivuxolimab. This clonotype was sampled from an adult with an advanced solid tumor such as melanoma, head and neck, liver or kidney cancer. This chain links TRBV7-9 with TRBJ2-3, with D unresolved. DNA for the CDR3: TGTGCCAGCAGCTTAGTAAACACGAGGGATACGCAGTATTTT. It codes for CASSLVNTRDTQYF.